Given below is one T cell receptor (beta chain) in context. What it binds is unknown. From germline, CDR1 is SGDLS and CDR2 YYNGEE. The V end lost 9 bases, the J end lost 8 bases, and 21 bases lay between the germline ends. CDR3 size: 15 residues. The source of the sample is a study of brain T cells in children with intractable seizures. Measured with immunoSEQ multiplex PCR; TCRdb has only the in-frame clones, and not every one. The repertoire consists of 110,000 or so clones, with 94% occurring once and the leading ten covering about 3.8%. Study-level points and caveats: Clones missing pre-surgery may reflect undersampling of that blood sample. Viral specificity was inferred only from CDR3 similarity; HCMV serostatus was unknown.

Sequencing was limited to surgery cases with top T cell transcript signatures in brain tissue. The material sequenced was peripheral blood, taken at surgery. The TCR originated in a boy in the first two years of life with hemimegalencephaly and intractable seizures. The V gene is TRBV9, the J gene TRBJ1-6, with D tentatively TRBD1 (6 bases). The DNA for the CDR3 is TGTGCCAAGATGACAGGTTTTTCTGGTGATTCACCCCTCCACTTT. Protein: CAKMTGFSGDSPLHF.